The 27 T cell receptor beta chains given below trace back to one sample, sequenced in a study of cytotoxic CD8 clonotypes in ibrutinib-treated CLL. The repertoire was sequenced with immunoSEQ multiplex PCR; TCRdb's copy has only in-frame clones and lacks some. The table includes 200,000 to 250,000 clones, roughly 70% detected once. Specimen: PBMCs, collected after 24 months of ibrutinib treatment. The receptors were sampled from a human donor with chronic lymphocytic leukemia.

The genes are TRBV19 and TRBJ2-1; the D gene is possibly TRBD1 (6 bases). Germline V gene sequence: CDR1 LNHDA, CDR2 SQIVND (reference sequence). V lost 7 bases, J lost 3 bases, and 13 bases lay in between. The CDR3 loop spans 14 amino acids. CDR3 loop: CASTQGTHYNEQFF. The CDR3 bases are TGTGCCAGTACCCAGGGGACACACTACAATGAGCAGTTCTTC. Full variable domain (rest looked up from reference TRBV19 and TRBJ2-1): DGGITQSPKYLFRKEGQNVTLSCEQNLNHDAMYWYRQDPGQGLRLIYYSQIVNDFQKGDIAEGYSVSREKKESFPLTVTSAQKNPTAFYLCASTQGTHYNEQFFGPGTRLTVL.

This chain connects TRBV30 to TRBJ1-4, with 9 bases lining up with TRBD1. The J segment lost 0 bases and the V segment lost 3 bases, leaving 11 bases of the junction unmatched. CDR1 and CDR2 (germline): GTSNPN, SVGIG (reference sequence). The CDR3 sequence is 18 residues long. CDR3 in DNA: TGTGCCTGGAGCGGGGGGACAGGGCAATTTGCAACTAATGAAAAACTGTTTTTT. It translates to CAWSGGTGQFATNEKLFF.

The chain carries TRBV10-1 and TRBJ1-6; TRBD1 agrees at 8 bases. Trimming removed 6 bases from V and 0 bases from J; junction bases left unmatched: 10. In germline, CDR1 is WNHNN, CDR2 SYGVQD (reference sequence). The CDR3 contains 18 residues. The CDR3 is CASRLGTGISSYNSPLHF. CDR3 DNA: TGCGCCAGCAGACTCGGGACAGGAATAAGCTCCTATAATTCACCCCTCCACTTT.

For the CDR3, the DNA is TGTGCCAGCAGCTTAGTGGGGCAGGGACACTACGAGCAGTACTTC. Encoded protein: CASSLVGQGHYEQYF. The V and J genes are TRBV7-8 and TRBJ2-7; perhaps TRBD1 as D (6 bases). Germline loops: CDR1 SGHVS, CDR2 FQNEAQ. Trimming cost V 1 base and J 3 bases, with 13 bases left between them. The length of the CDR3 is 15 residues.

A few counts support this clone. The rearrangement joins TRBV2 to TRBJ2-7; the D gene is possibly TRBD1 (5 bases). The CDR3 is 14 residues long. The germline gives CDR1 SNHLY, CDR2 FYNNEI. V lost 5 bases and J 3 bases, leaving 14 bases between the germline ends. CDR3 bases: TGTGCCAGCAGTATAGGGTCGACAGTCTACGAGCAGTACTTC. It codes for CASSIGSTVYEQYF.

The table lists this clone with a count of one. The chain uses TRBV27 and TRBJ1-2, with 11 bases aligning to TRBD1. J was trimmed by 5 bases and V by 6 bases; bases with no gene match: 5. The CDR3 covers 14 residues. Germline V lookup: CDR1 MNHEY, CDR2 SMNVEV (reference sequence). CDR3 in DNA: TGTGCCAGCAGGTTGGGACAGGGGGAATATGGCTACACCTTC. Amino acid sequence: CASRLGQGEYGYTF.

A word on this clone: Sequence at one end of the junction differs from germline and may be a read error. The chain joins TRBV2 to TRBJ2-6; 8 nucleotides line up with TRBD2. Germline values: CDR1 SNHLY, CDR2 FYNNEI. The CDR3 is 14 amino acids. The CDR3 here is CASREGSGTNVLTF. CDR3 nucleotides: TGTGCCAGCCGGGAGGGCTCTGGGACCAACGTCCTGACTTTC.

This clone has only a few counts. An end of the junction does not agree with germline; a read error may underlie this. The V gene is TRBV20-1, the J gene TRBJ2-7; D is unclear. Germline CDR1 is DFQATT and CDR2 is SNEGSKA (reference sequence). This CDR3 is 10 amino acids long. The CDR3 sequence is CSARDGHGHF. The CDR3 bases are TGCAGTGCTAGGGACGGCCATGGACACTTC.

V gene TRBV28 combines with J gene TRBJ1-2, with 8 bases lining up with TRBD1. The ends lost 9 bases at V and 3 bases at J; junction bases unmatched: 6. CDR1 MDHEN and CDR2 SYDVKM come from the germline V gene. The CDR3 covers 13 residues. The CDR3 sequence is CASQGARDYGYTF. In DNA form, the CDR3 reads TGTGCCAGTCAGGGGGCACGGGACTATGGCTACACCTTC.

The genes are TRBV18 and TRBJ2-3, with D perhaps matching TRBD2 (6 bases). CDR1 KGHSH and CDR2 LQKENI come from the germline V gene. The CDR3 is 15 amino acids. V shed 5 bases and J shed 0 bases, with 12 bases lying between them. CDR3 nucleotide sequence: TGTGCCAGCTCAAACGAGGCGGGGAGCACAGATACGCAGTATTTT. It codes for CASSNEAGSTDTQYF.

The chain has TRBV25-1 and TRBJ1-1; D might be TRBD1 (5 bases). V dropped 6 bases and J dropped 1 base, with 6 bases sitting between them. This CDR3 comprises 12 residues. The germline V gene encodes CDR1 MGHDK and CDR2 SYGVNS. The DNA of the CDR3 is TGTGCCAGCAGGAGGGGGAACACTGAAGCTTTCTTT. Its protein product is CASRRGNTEAFF.

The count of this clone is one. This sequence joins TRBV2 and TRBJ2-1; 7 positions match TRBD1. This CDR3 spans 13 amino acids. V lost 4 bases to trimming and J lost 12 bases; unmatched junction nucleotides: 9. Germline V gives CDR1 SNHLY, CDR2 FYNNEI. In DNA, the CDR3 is TGTGCCAGCAGTGGACCCGACAGGGATCCGCAGTTCTTC. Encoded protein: CASSGPDRDPQFF. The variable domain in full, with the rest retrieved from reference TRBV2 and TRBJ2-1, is EPEVTQTPSHQVTQMGQEVILRCVPISNHLYFYWYRQILGQKVEFLVSFYNNEISEKSEIFDDQFSVERPDGSNFTLKIRSTKLEDSAMYFCASSGPDRDPQFFGPGTRLTVL.

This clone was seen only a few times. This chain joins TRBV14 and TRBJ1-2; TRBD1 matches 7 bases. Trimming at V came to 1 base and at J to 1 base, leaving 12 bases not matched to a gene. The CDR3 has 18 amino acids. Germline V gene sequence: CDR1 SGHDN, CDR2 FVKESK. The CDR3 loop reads CASSQGVGGQIINYGYTF. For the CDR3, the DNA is TGTGCCAGCAGCCAAGGAGTCGGGGGACAGATAATTAACTATGGCTACACCTTC.

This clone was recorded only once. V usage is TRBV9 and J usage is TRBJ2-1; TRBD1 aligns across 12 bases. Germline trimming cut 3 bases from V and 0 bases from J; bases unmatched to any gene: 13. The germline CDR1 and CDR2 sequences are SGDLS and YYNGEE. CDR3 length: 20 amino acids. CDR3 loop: CASSDPGQGASESSYNEQFF. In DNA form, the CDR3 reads TGTGCCAGCAGCGACCCGGGACAGGGGGCCAGCGAGAGCTCCTACAATGAGCAGTTCTTC.

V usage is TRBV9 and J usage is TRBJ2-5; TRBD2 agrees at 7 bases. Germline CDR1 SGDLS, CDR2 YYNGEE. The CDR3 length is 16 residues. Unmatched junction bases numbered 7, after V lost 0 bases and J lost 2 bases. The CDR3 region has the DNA TGTGCCAGCAGCGTAGAGACTAGCCCGAGACAAGAGACCCAGTACTTC. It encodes CASSVETSPRQETQYF.

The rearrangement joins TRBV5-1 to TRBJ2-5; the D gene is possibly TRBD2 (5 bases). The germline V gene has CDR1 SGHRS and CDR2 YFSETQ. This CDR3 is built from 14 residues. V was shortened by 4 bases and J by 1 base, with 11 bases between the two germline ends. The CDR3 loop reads CASSPTRGQETQYF. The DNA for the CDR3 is TGCGCCAGCAGCCCTACTCGGGGCCAAGAGACCCAGTACTTC.

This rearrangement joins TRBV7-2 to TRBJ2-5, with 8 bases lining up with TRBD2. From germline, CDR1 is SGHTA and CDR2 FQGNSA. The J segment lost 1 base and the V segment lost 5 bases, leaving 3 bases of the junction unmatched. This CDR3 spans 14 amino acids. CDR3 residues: CASSRTSSQETQYF. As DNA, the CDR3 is TGTGCCAGCAGCCGGACTAGCAGCCAAGAGACCCAGTACTTC.

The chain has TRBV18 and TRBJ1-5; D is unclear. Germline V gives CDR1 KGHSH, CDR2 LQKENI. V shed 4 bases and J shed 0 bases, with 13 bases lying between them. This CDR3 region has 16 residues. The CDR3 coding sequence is TGTGCCAGCTCACGTTTCAGGACGGATAGCAATCAGCCCCAGCATTTT. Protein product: CASSRFRTDSNQPQHF.

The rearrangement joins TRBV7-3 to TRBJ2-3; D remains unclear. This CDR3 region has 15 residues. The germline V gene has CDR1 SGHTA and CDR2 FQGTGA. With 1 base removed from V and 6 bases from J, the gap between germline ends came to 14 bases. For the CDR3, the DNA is TGTGCCAGCAGCTTAAATCCCGCAAACACCGATACGCAGTATTTT. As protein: CASSLNPANTDTQYF.

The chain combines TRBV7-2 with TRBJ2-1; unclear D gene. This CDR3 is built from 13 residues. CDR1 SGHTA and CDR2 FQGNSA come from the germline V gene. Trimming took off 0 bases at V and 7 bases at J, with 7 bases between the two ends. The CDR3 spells CASSLAQGNEQFF. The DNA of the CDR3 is TGTGCCAGCAGCTTAGCGCAAGGTAATGAGCAGTTCTTC.

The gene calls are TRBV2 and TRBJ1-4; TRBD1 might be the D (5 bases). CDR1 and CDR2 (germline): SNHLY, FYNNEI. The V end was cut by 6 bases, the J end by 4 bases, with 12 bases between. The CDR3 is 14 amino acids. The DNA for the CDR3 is TGTGCCAGCAGCGGCGGGGGTATTAATGAAAAACTGTTTTTT. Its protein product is CASSGGGINEKLFF.

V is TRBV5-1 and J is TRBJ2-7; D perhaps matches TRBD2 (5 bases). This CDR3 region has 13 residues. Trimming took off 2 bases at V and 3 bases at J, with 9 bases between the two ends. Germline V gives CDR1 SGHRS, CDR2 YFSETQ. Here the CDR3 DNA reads TGCGCCAGCAGCTTAAAGGGAGACTACGAGCAGTACTTC. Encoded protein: CASSLKGDYEQYF.

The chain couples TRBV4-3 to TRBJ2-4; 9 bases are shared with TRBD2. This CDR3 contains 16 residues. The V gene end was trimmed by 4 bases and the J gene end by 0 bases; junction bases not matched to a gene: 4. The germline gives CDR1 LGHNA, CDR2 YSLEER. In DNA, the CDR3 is TGCGCCAGCAGCCGAGATAGCGGGGGAGCCAAAAACATTCAGTACTTC. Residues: CASSRDSGGAKNIQYF.

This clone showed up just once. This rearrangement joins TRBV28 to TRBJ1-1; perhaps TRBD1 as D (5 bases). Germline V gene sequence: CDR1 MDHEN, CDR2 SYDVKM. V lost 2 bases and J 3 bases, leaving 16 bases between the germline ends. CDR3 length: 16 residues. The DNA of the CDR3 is TGTGCCAGCAGTTTACGGGAGGGGCTATGGGACACTGAAGCTTTCTTT. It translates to CASSLREGLWDTEAFF.

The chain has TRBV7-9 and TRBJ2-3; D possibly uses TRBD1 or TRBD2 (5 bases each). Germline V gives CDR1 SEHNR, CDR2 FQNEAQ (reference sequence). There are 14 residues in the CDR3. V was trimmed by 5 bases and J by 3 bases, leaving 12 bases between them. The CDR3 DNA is TGTGCCAGCAGCCTAGAGGGGTTGACAGATACGCAGTATTTT. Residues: CASSLEGLTDTQYF.

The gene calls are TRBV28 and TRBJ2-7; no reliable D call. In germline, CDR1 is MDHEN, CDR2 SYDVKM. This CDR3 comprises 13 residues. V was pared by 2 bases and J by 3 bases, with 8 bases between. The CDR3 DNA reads TGTGCCAGCAGTTTAAGGCAGGTCTACGAGCAGTACTTC. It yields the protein CASSLRQVYEQYF. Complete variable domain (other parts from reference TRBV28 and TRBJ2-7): DVKVTQSSRYLVKRTGEKVFLECVQDMDHENMFWYRQDPGLGLRLIYFSYDVKMKEKGDIPEGYSVSREKKERFSLILESASTNQTSMYLCASSLRQVYEQYFGPGTRLTVT.

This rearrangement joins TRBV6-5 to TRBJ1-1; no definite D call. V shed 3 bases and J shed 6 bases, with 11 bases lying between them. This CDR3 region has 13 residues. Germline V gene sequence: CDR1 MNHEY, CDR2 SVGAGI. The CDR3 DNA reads TGTGCCAGCAGTTATCTGGGAGGGCCTGAAGCTTTCTTT. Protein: CASSYLGGPEAFF.